Listed here is a single T cell receptor beta chain. Its matching antigen is unknown. The sample belongs to a study of Ad26.COV2.S vaccination and SARS-CoV-2 variants. Background on the study: Recipients of Ad26.COV2.S got it intramuscularly, once or twice 56 days apart. Broader study findings: Substantial post-vaccination breadth of spike-specific CD8+ and CD4+ T cell responses was reported. Among vaccine recipients, spike-specific TCR breadth exceeded that of placebo recipients.

CDR1 is SGHVT, CDR2 SQSDAQ, per germline. V gave up 4 bases and J gave up 2 bases, with 11 bases separating them. The CDR3 spans 14 residues. Stated treatment: over 15 received Ad26.COV2.S at low or high dose, single or two shots; 5 received placebo; per-sample allocation not given. Sample collection was performed on day 63 after the first vaccine or placebo injection. An Ad26 vector expressing Wuhan-strain SARS-CoV-2 spike served as the vaccine. Data came from immunoSEQ multiplex PCR; TCRdb stores just in-frame clones and leaves some out. The table records around 500,000 clones, roughly nine tenths of them present only once.

The gene calls are TRBV7-4 and TRBJ1-1; no firm D call. The receptor was isolated from a person aged 18-65 years who received the Ad26.COV2.S COVID-19 vaccine or a placebo. Source: peripheral blood, taken in a trial of Ad26.COV2.S vaccine versus placebo. CDR3 amino acids: CASSCGGVNTEAFF. Here the CDR3 DNA reads TGTGCCAGCAGCTGTGGTGGGGTTAACACTGAAGCTTTCTTT.